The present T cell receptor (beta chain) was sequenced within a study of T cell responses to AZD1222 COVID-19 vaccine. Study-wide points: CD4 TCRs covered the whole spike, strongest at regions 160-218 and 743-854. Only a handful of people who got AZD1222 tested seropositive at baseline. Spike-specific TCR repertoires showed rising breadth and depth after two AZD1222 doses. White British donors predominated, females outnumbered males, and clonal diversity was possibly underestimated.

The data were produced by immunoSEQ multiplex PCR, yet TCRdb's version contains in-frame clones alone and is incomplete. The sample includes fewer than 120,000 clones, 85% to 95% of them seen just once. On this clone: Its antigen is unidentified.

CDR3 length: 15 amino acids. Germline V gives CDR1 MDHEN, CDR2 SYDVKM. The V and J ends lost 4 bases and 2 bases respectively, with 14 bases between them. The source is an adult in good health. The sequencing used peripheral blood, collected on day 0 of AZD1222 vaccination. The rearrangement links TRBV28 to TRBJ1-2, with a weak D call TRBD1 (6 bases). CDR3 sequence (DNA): TGTGCCAGCAGTTCCCCCCCGGGGGGCAACTATGGCTACACCTTC. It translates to CASSSPPGGNYGYTF.